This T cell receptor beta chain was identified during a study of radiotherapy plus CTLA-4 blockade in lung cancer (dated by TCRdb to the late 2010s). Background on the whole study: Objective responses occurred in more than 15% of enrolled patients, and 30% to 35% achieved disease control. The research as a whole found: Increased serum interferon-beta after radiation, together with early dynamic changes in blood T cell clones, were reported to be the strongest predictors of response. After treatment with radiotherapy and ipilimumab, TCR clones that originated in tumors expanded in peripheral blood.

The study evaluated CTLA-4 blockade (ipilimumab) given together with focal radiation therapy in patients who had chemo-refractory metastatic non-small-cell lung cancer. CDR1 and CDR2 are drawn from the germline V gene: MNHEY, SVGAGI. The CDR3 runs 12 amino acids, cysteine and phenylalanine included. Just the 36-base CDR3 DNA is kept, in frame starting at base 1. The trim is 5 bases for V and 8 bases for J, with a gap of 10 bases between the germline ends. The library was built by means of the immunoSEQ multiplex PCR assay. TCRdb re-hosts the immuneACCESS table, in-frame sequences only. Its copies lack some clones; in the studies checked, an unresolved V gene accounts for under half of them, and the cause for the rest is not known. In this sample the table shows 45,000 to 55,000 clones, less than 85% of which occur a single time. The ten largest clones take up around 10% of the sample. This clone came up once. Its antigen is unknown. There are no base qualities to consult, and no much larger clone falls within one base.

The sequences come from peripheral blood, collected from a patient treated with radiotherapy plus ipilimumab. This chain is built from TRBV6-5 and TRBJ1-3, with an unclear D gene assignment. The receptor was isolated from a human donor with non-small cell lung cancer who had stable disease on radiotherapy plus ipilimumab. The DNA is TGTGCCAGCAGTACTGAGTGGGACACCATATATTTT. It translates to CASSTEWDTIYF.